The source of this T cell receptor (beta chain) is a study of OX40 agonist ivuxolimab in advanced cancers. A note on the overall study: Ivuxolimab was a fully human IgG2 agonistic monoclonal antibody targeting the costimulatory receptor OX40 (CD134). In the dose-escalation cohort, roughly 80% of patients were male, and the mean age was around 60 years, with a range of 23 to 79. The paper describes the monotherapy dose-escalation part (N of about 55 patients) of the phase I trial of ivuxolimab. Intravenous ivuxolimab was administered to patients every 2 weeks at six dose levels: 0.01, 0.1, 0.3, 1.5, 3 and 10 mg/kg. Peripheral TCRbeta sequencing aimed to test whether ivuxolimab altered TCR sequence diversity and caused clonal T-cell expansion. Three dose-escalation patients achieved partial responses, one with hepatocellular carcinoma and two with cutaneous melanoma. Prior anti-PD-1, anti-PD-L1 or anti-CTLA-4 therapy was permitted, and about 40% of dose-escalation patients had received checkpoint inhibitors. Of the approximately 54 patients in dose escalation, approximately 20 had hepatocellular carcinoma, some 15 had melanoma, 9 had renal cell carcinoma and 9 had head and neck cancer.

CDR3 length: 16 amino acids, cysteine to phenylalanine. CDR3 DNA only is kept here, 48 bases in frame from base 1. Looking up the germline V gene yields CDR1 SNHLY and CDR2 FYNNEI. For this chain, trimming is 8 bases at the V end and 4 bases at the J end, and the number of junction bases without a gene match is 12. The trial excluded patients who had a history of autoimmune disease or were on systemic immunosuppression. Peripheral blood for TCR sequencing was drawn from every dose cohort at baseline, at cycle 4 day 1 and at cycle 7 day 1. The samples were taken from a phase I, first-in-human, multicenter, open-label dose-escalation trial of ivuxolimab. Adults with locally advanced or metastatic melanoma, renal cell, hepatocellular, or head and neck squamous cell carcinoma were enrolled in the trial. CD4+ and CD8+ T cells were sorted separately from peripheral blood before TCR sequencing. Only one count was recorded for this clone. Its specific antigen is unknown. No base quality values were provided; no much bigger clone lies one nucleotide off.

Genomic DNA was extracted from sorted cells for sequencing of the TCRbeta CDR3 region. TCRbeta CDR3 regions were sequenced using the immunoSEQ Assay. The clones in this table, taken by TCRdb from immuneACCESS, are in-frame only. Not every clone is retained; where verified, under half of the shortfall comes from an unresolved V gene, and the cause of the rest is unknown. Present in this sample are nearly 45,000 clones, about 90% of which were seen just once. The ten largest account for about 17% of the sample. Here is what the overall study found, with its caveats: In partial responders in the 0.1-3.0 mg/kg groups, normalized peripheral clonal expansion was found to be among the lowest, especially among CD8+ T cells. On average, CD8+ T cells showed more expanded clones than CD4+ T cells after ivuxolimab. Low levels of normalized T-cell clonal expansion were also seen in some nonresponding patients. The antigen specificity of the peripheral T cells that underwent clonal expansion was not determined. Clonal expansion of both CD4+ and CD8+ blood T cells was observed from baseline to week 6 at doses 0.1 to 3.0 mg/kg.

The V and J segments used are TRBV2 and TRBJ2-2, with TRBD2 identical over 8 junction bases. The sample was CD4+ or CD8+ T cells sorted from blood, taken in a trial of the OX40 agonist ivuxolimab. This TCR was recovered from an adult with an advanced solid tumor such as melanoma, head and neck, liver or kidney cancer. The sequenced DNA is TGTGCCAGCCAGGCCCGGGGGGGCTACGGCACCGGGGAGCTGTTTTTT. This codes for CASQARGGYGTGELFF.